These 25 T cell receptor beta chains were sequenced from one sample in a study of T cell changes during pregnancy in multiple sclerosis. TCRdb keeps only in-frame clones here, not all; method: immunoSEQ multiplex PCR. The sample shows around 70,000 clones, around 94% of them seen only once. The sample consisted of peripheral blood, taken before pregnancy. All receptors derive from a female donor with multiple sclerosis, enrolled in a pregnancy study.

The rearrangement uses TRBV27 and TRBJ1-2; a weak D match, TRBD1 (5 bases). The V end lost 8 bases, the J end lost 5 bases, and 30 bases lay between the germline ends. The CDR3 consists of 18 residues. Per germline, CDR1 MNHEY and CDR2 SMNVEV (reference sequence). CDR3: CASGRGNPGPHRGYGYTF. CDR3 bases: TGTGCCAGCGGACGCGGGAACCCGGGTCCCCACCGGGGGTATGGCTACACCTTC.

The chain couples TRBV27 to TRBJ2-2; TRBD2 matches at 9 bases. CDR1 MNHEY and CDR2 SMNVEV come from the germline V gene (reference sequence). The CDR3 is 14 residues long. V lost 6 bases to trimming and J lost 7 bases; unmatched junction nucleotides: 6. CDR3 nucleotides: TGTGCCAGCAGGGGAGCGGGAGGTGGCGGGGAGCTGTTTTTT. Translated, it gives CASRGAGGGGELFF.

The gene calls are TRBV6-5 and TRBJ2-7; 7 bases map to TRBD1. The ends lost 7 bases at V and 4 bases at J; junction bases unmatched: 10. Germline lookup yields CDR1 MNHEY and CDR2 SVGAGI. This CDR3 contains 14 residues. CDR3 coding DNA: TGTGCCAGCACTCCATCAGGGGGATTTTACGAGCAGTACTTC. Translation gives CASTPSGGFYEQYF.

The count of this clone is one. V gene TRBV30 combines with J gene TRBJ2-3; 7 positions match TRBD1. With V trimmed by 5 bases and J by 4 bases, 0 bases remained unmatched. The CDR3 extends over 11 amino acids. Germline V gives CDR1 GTSNPN, CDR2 SVGIG (reference sequence). CDR3: CAWGQADTQYF. The CDR3 region has the DNA TGTGCCTGGGGACAGGCAGATACGCAGTATTTT. Complete variable domain (other parts from reference TRBV30 and TRBJ2-3): SQTIHQWPATLVQPVGSPLSLECTVEGTSNPNLYWYRQAAGRGLQLLFYSVGIGQISSEVPQNLSASRPQDRQFILSSKKLLLSDSGFYLCAWGQADTQYFGPGTRLTVL.

This chain joins TRBV7-2 and TRBJ2-2; 8 bases line up with TRBD1. V lost 2 bases, J lost 5 bases, and 7 bases stayed unmatched. The germline CDR1 and CDR2 sequences are SGHTA and FQGNSA. The CDR3 totals 16 residues. The CDR3 sequence is CASSLHSTGVTGELFF. The CDR3 DNA sequence: TGTGCCAGCAGCTTACATTCGACAGGGGTAACCGGGGAGCTGTTTTTT.

The chain joins TRBV7-9 to TRBJ2-1; TRBD1 is a possible D gene (5 bases). This CDR3 spans 15 amino acids. The germline gives CDR1 SEHNR, CDR2 FQNEAQ (reference sequence). V lost 1 base to trimming and J lost 7 bases, with 14 bases between them. CDR3 protein: CASSLGPQGRNEQFF. CDR3 coding DNA: TGTGCCAGCAGCTTAGGTCCGCAGGGTAGGAATGAGCAGTTCTTC.

The sample holds a few counts of this clone. V and J are TRBV28 and TRBJ2-7, with 12 bases that match TRBD2. The trim removed 4 bases at V and 3 bases at J, leaving 4 bases unmatched. This CDR3 has 15 residues. Germline values: CDR1 MDHEN, CDR2 SYDVKM. The CDR3 nucleotides read TGTGCCAGCAGTTGGACTAGCGGGACCTACTACGAGCAGTACTTC. It specifies CASSWTSGTYYEQYF.

The chain recombines TRBV19 with TRBJ1-1; 8 bases fit TRBD1. V shed 6 bases, J shed 4 bases, and the junction held 7 bases outside the gene matches. CDR3 size: 14 residues. The germline V gene encodes CDR1 LNHDA and CDR2 SQIVND (reference sequence). CDR3 sequence: CASSRLGTGTEAFF. CDR3 DNA: TGTGCCAGTAGCCGACTAGGGACAGGCACTGAAGCTTTCTTT.

The V gene is TRBV6-4, the J gene TRBJ2-1; TRBD2 agrees at 10 bases. The CDR3 runs to 16 residues. V gave up 4 bases and J gave up 0 bases; unmatched junction bases: 3. CDR1 and CDR2 (germline): MRHNA, SNTAGT. The CDR3, as DNA: TGTGCCAGCAGTGTAGCGGGAGGAAGCTCCTACAATGAGCAGTTCTTC. It encodes CASSVAGGSSYNEQFF.

This chain joins TRBV5-1 and TRBJ2-7; TRBD1 aligns across 8 bases. CDR1 and CDR2 (germline): SGHRS, YFSETQ. The CDR3 totals 19 residues. J gave up 4 bases and V 3 bases, and 21 bases lay outside the gene matches. The CDR3 loop reads CASSYHPRTGNLARYEQYF. CDR3 DNA sequence: TGCGCCAGCAGCTACCACCCCCGGACAGGGAATCTGGCCCGTTACGAGCAGTACTTC.

This clone was seen only once. The chain employs TRBV6-5 and TRBJ2-5; 11 bases fit TRBD1. The germline gives CDR1 MNHEY, CDR2 SVGAGI. There are 15 residues in the CDR3. Unmatched junction bases numbered 6, after V lost 4 bases and J lost 5 bases. CDR3: CASSSGTGGRETQYF. For the CDR3, the DNA is TGTGCCAGCAGTTCAGGGACAGGGGGTCGGGAGACCCAGTACTTC.

This chain links TRBV4-1 with TRBJ2-3; TRBD1 might be the D (5 bases). CDR1 MGHRA and CDR2 YSYEKL come from the germline V gene. The V gene lost 8 bases and the J gene lost 0 bases, with 15 bases spanning the gap. CDR3 length equals 15 residues. The CDR3 sequence: CASSVGQSSTDTQYF. The CDR3 DNA is TGCGCCAGCTCCGTGGGGCAGTCTAGCACAGATACGCAGTATTTT.

V gene TRBV19 combines with J gene TRBJ2-7, with TRBD1 matching over 7 bases. This CDR3 has 15 amino acids. The germline CDR1 and CDR2 sequences are LNHDA and SQIVND (reference sequence). V was clipped by 1 base and J by 3 bases; unmatched bases: 6. The CDR3 coding sequence is TGTGCCAGTAGTATAGGGACAGGAGGAAACTACGAGCAGTACTTC. Translating gives CASSIGTGGNYEQYF.

The chain uses TRBV29-1 and TRBJ2-3, with TRBD2 matching over 8 bases. V was clipped by 3 bases and J by 4 bases; unmatched bases: 9. This CDR3 comprises 15 residues. Germline CDR1 is SQVTM and CDR2 is ANQGSEA. The CDR3 reads CSVESPGLEADTQYF. DNA for the CDR3: TGCAGCGTTGAGTCGCCGGGACTAGAAGCAGATACGCAGTATTTT.

This chain links TRBV2 with TRBJ2-3; 9 bases agree with TRBD1. J lost 6 bases, V lost 7 bases, and 8 bases had no gene match. Germline V lookup: CDR1 SNHLY, CDR2 FYNNEI. The CDR3 sequence is 14 residues long. In nucleotides, the CDR3 is TGTGCCAGCACCCCCGACAGGGGGACCGATACGCAGTATTTT. Its protein product is CASTPDRGTDTQYF.

The chain links TRBV2 to TRBJ2-3; a weak D match, TRBD1 (7 bases). Germline V gene lookup returns CDR1 SNHLY and CDR2 FYNNEI. The CDR3 is 15 amino acids. V lost 4 bases and J lost 3, with 14 bases in between. CDR3 sequence reads: CASSARQGGTDTQYF. DNA of the CDR3: TGTGCCAGCAGTGCCCGACAGGGAGGAACAGATACGCAGTATTTT. Based on the CDR3 plus reference TRBV2 and TRBJ2-3, the full variable domain is EPEVTQTPSHQVTQMGQEVILRCVPISNHLYFYWYRQILGQKVEFLVSFYNNEISEKSEIFDDQFSVERPDGSNFTLKIRSTKLEDSAMYFCASSARQGGTDTQYFGPGTRLTVL.

The chain recombines TRBV11-1 with TRBJ1-1; a weak D match, TRBD1 (5 bases). The CDR3 runs 15 residues. The germline CDR1 and CDR2 sequences are SGHAT and FQDESV (reference sequence). Trimming took 5 bases from V and 4 from J, leaving 17 bases between them. CDR3: CASSIPGLRFTEAFF. The CDR3 bases are TGTGCCAGCAGCATTCCGGGACTGCGGTTCACTGAAGCTTTCTTT.

The chain joins TRBV28 to TRBJ2-7; 12 bases map to TRBD2. The CDR3 covers 15 residues. Germline values: CDR1 MDHEN, CDR2 SYDVKM. Trimming cost V 5 bases and J 3 bases; bases outside gene matches: 5. The CDR3 sequence: CASSPGTSGYYEQYF. The CDR3 coding sequence is TGTGCCAGCAGTCCGGGGACTAGCGGGTACTACGAGCAGTACTTC.

The V call is TRBV7-9, the J call TRBJ2-1, with 10 bases identical to TRBD2. Germline CDR1 reads SEHNR; CDR2 reads FQNEAQ (reference sequence). Germline trimming cut 3 bases from V and 2 bases from J; bases unmatched to any gene: 7. This CDR3 is 17 amino acids long. CDR3: CASSFLAGDGAYNEQFF. CDR3 in DNA: TGTGCCAGCAGCTTTCTAGCGGGAGATGGGGCCTACAATGAGCAGTTCTTC. The full variable domain, with the rest looked up from reference TRBV7-9 and TRBJ2-1, is DTGVSQNPRHKITKRGQNVTFRCDPISEHNRLYWYRQTLGQGPEFLTYFQNEAQLEKSRLLSDRFSAERPKGSFSTLEIQRTEQGDSAMYLCASSFLAGDGAYNEQFFGPGTRLTVL.

Concerning this clone: Different DNA sequences within this sample yield the same CDR3. The chain links TRBV6-1 to TRBJ2-1; TRBD2 matches 13 bases. The CDR3 loop spans 15 amino acids. The germline V gene has CDR1 MNHNS and CDR2 SASEGT. Unmatched junction bases numbered 1, after V lost 1 base and J lost 7 bases. CDR3 sequence (DNA): TGTGCCAGCAGTGAAGGGACTAGCGGGAGTAATGAGCAGTTCTTC. Translation gives CASSEGTSGSNEQFF.

J is TRBJ2-1 and V is TRBV2, with TRBD1 identical over 11 bases. The CDR3 runs 17 residues. The V segment lost 3 bases and the J segment 6 bases; nucleotides outside the gene matches: 10. Germline CDR1 SNHLY, CDR2 FYNNEI. The DNA for the CDR3 is TGTGCCAGCAGTGAGGTGTTCAAGGACAGGGGGCGCAATGAGCAGTTCTTC. Its translation is CASSEVFKDRGRNEQFF.

The CDR3 here is CASSLQGPAGANVLTF. The CDR3 coding sequence is TGTGCCAGCAGTTTACAGGGCCCCGCTGGGGCCAACGTCCTGACTTTC. This sequence joins TRBV28 and TRBJ2-6, with a tentative D call TRBD1 (5 bases). CDR3 size: 16 residues. The germline CDR1 and CDR2 sequences are MDHEN and SYDVKM. Trimming left V 2 bases short and J 2 bases short, with 10 bases between.

This chain joins TRBV5-1 and TRBJ1-1, with 8 nucleotides matching TRBD1. This CDR3 region has 15 residues. Germline trimming cut 2 bases from V and 2 bases from J; bases unmatched to any gene: 5. Germline V gene data show CDR1 as SGHRS and CDR2 as YFSETQ. The CDR3 protein is CASSFSGTGNTEAFF. As DNA, the CDR3 is TGCGCCAGCAGCTTCTCCGGGACAGGCAACACTGAAGCTTTCTTT.

The V and J genes are TRBV19 and TRBJ2-2; TRBD2 is a possible D gene (5 bases). CDR1 is LNHDA and CDR2 is SQIVND in the germline V gene (reference sequence). This CDR3 contains 14 residues. Trimming shortened V by 3 bases and J by 5 bases, and 10 bases separated the two germline ends. Written as DNA, the CDR3 is TGTGCCAGTAGTATTTTTCGGGGTACCGGGGAGCTGTTTTTT. It specifies CASSIFRGTGELFF.

The chain employs TRBV11-3 and TRBJ2-7, with D tentatively TRBD1 (7 bases). The CDR3 totals 14 residues. Germline V gives CDR1 SGHNT, CDR2 YENEEA. The ends were cut back, 7 bases at V and 2 bases at J, with 15 bases in the middle. CDR3 sequence: CASTEQGRPYEQYF. The CDR3 region has the DNA TGTGCCAGCACGGAACAGGGGAGGCCCTACGAGCAGTACTTC.